Many counts were recorded for the clone carrying this TCR beta chain. The antigen remains undetermined. This sample stems from a study of glioma-infiltrating T cells. Study-wide results and limits: Tissue-blood divergence was below expectation in non-neoplastic patients, above in gliomas. Tissue and blood shared very few CDR3 sequences.

The CDR3 spans 15 residues. The germline gives CDR1 MNHEY, CDR2 SMNVEV (reference sequence). Trimming left V 0 bases short and J 0 bases short, with 7 bases between. TCR alpha and beta CDR3 regions were amplified from RNA using iRepertoire nested multiplex PCR. One-step reverse transcription and amplification started from around 100-400 ng of tissue mRNA or PBMC total RNA. MiXCR was run by TCRdb on the multiplex PCR reads, yielding one entry per CDR3 protein. The sample gives 12,000 or so distinct CDR3 sequences, more than 20% of which show up once; about two fifths is in the top ten. The rearrangement uses TRBV27 and TRBJ2-3; D unresolved. The source of this sequence is a human donor with low-grade glioma or glioblastoma, undergoing nonglioma brain surgery, or in good health (not recorded which). The sequencing sample was made of glioma tissue, nonneoplastic brain tissue, or PBMCs (not recorded which). The CDR3 here is CASSLSATSTDTQYF. The CDR3 coding sequence is TGTGCCAGCAGTTTATCCGCGACTAGCACAGATACGCAGTATTTT.